This T cell receptor (beta chain) was sequenced for a study of OX40 agonist ivuxolimab in advanced cancers. The wider study: Administration of intravenous ivuxolimab to patients occurred every 2 weeks at 0.01 to 10 mg/kg.

TCRdb's table, derived via immunoSEQ multiplex PCR, lists solely in-frame clones and lacks some. The sample consists of 25,000 to 35,000 clones, around 86% of them appearing once. The CDR3 consists of 16 residues. V was clipped by 2 bases and J by 4 bases; unmatched bases: 9. Germline-derived CDR1 and CDR2 are SGDLS and YYNGEE. This TCR derives from an adult with an advanced solid tumor such as melanoma, head and neck, liver or kidney cancer. This specimen consisted of CD4+ or CD8+ T cells sorted from blood, obtained in a trial of the OX40 agonist ivuxolimab. The chain has TRBV9 and TRBJ2-5, with 9 bases matching TRBD2. CDR3 residues: CASSVSGGPLGETQYF. CDR3 in DNA: TGTGCCAGCAGCGTTAGCGGGGGCCCCCTTGGAGAGACCCAGTACTTC.